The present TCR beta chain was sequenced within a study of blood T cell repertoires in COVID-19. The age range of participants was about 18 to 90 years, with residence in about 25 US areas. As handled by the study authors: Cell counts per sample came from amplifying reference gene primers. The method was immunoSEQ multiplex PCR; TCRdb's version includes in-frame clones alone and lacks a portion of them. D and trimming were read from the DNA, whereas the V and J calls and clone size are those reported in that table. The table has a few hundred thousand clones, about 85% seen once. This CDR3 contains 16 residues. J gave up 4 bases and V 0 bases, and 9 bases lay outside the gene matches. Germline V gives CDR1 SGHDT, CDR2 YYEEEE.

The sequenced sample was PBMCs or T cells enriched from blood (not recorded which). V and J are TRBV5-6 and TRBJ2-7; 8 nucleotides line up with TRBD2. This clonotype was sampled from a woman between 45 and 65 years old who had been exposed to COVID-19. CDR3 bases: TGTGCCAGCAGCTTGGTTGCGGGGGGAACCTTTTACGAGCAGTACTTC. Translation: CASSLVAGGTFYEQYF.